The entry that follows covers one T cell receptor (delta chain) sequence. This clone qualifies as medium-sized (0.01 to 0.1%). The antigen it recognizes is unknown. Base qualities are not recorded, but no much larger clone differs from it by a single base. cDNA was made by template-switch reverse transcription with TRGC- and TRDC-specific primers in one tube, using SuperScript II. The TRGC primer was designed to bind both the TRGC1 and TRGC2 constant genes. Amplification of TRG and TRD was done with the KAPA Real-Time Library Amplification Kit, and AMPure XP beads were used for purification between steps. Index PCR with the Nextera XT Index Kit was used to attach Illumina sequencing adapters. An Illumina MiSeq with the V2 300 kit was used to sequence the TRG and TRD amplicons, producing 150 bp paired-end reads. In the authors' own workflow: Before any further analysis, FastQC version 0.11.8 was used to check read quality. Reads were aligned to GenBank TRG or TRD reference genes, and CDR3 sequences were built with MiXCR version 3.0.3. Default MiXCR settings were kept, except that 3 rather than 5 consecutive nucleotides were used to assemble TRDD gene segments. N additions, CDR3 length, J segment length and clonotype sharing between samples were calculated with VDJtools version 1.2.1. CDR3 sequences that were out of frame or contained stop codons were removed from the analysis. The overlap of infant repertoires with previously published Vgamma9Vdelta2 repertoires from fetal, cord blood and adult blood was compared. TCRdb recomputed clones from the public reads with CATT; identical DNA rows were then combined. TCRdb, not the original authors, processed these V and J calls. Recorded for this sample are about 620 delta-chain clones; approximately 8% of them occurred a single time. The ten largest make up 13% to 15% of the sample.

The data originate from a study of Vγ9Vδ2 T cells in congenital toxoplasmosis (dated by TCRdb to the early 2020s). Regarding the complete study: IgG, IgM and IgA serology, Western blot and an in-house interferon-gamma release assay were used to diagnose congenital toxoplasmosis. Sequencing of the repertoires was done on samples from infants at two time points: 2 months after birth and 1 year of age. This study compared the CDR3 repertoires of the gamma and delta chains in sorted blood gammadelta T cells from congenitally T. gondii-infected infants versus uninfected infants. TCR sequencing covered about 5 infected and approximately 11 uninfected infants at 2 months, plus 3 infected and 4 uninfected infants at 1 year. The full study reports these points: Repertoire differences between infected and uninfected infants were less clearly seen at 1 year of age than at 2 months. In 2-month-old infants, germline-encoded fetal-type TRDV2 CDR3 sequences seemed to be more common in infected than in uninfected infants, which suggests a footprint of in utero expansion. Two months was the earliest age with enough suitable sample material for TCR repertoire analysis, so newborn repertoires were not sequenced. At 2 months, infected infants appeared to have fewer N additions in TRGV9 and TRDV2 CDR3s than uninfected infants, particularly in TRDV2-TRDJ1 sequences. Both infected and uninfected infants showed high prevalence of a public TRGV9 clonotype.

Via the germline V gene, CDR1 is TSWWSYY and CDR2 QGS. Its CDR3 holds 21 amino acids, cysteine through phenylalanine. Only the CDR3 region is kept as DNA, spanning 63 bases read in frame from base 1. From V the trimming removes 4 bases and from J it removes 4 bases, while the gene matches leave 21 bases of the junction unaccounted for. The same treatment, consisting of spiramycin and/or pyrimethamine plus sulfadiazine plus folinic acid, was given to mothers of infected and uninfected infants alike. Every infant, whether infected or uninfected, was delivered at term after more than 37 weeks of gestation. Roughly 1 mL of blood was turned into PBMCs through Lymphoprep gradient centrifugation, and the PBMCs were then cryopreserved in liquid nitrogen and sent to Belgium. After thawing, the PBMCs were labeled with Zombie NIR viability dye and stained with antibodies against CD3, TCR gammadelta, Vgamma9 and Vdelta2. Sorting of CD3+ TCRgammadelta+ T cells was performed on a FACSAria III, with a mean purity of roughly 98%. For each sample, the RNeasy Micro Kit was used to isolate RNA from about 10,000 sorted gammadelta T cells. Infants were born to mothers enrolled with primary T. gondii infection during pregnancy. Infant peripheral blood was collected at an outpatient microbiology and virology center in Pavia, Italy.

Sequencing used gamma-delta T cells from blood. The receptor was derived from a child under 10 years old born to a mother with Toxoplasma gondii infection during pregnancy, either congenitally infected or uninfected (not recorded which). The chain is made from TRDV1 and TRDJ1, and 13 junctional nucleotides match TRDD3. The nucleotide sequence is given as TGTGCTCTTGGGGGACCATCTCCTCGAAGAACTGGGGGATACGGCAGCGATAAACTCATCTTT. Translated, this is CALGGPSPRRTGGYGSDKLIF.